This paragraph covers one TCR beta chain sequence. The antigen is undetermined. J lost 7 bases, V lost 5 bases, and 15 bases had no gene match. This CDR3 has 16 amino acids. Germline-derived CDR1 and CDR2 are SNHLY and FYNNEI. The entry originates in a study of cytomegalovirus exposure and HLA in healthy donors. Study details: A data release that came early held roughly 85 million unique TCRs from HLA-typed donors. Membership in the Caucasian-associated ancestry cluster was found for around four fifths of almost 400 genotyped donors.

General study findings and limits: In most subjects, TCR beta sequences reportedly gave accurate predictions of HLA-A and HLA-B alleles. With later analysis, a missense DCLRE1C variant became linked to TCR beta V- and J-gene trimming.

Amplification used 60 Vbeta primers and 13 Jbeta primers. Assay: immunoSEQ multiplex PCR; the TCRdb copy retains only in-frame clones and omits some. The listing contains fewer than 150,000 clones. The sequenced material came from PBMCs. This chain uses TRBV2 with TRBJ1-2; 8 bases fit TRBD1. This clonotype originated in a man aged 18 to 35 in good health and CMV-seronegative. The CDR3 bases are TGTGCCAGCAGTTCCACGCCTTCAGGGGGCTTAAGTGGCTACACCTTC. This gives the protein CASSSTPSGGLSGYTF.